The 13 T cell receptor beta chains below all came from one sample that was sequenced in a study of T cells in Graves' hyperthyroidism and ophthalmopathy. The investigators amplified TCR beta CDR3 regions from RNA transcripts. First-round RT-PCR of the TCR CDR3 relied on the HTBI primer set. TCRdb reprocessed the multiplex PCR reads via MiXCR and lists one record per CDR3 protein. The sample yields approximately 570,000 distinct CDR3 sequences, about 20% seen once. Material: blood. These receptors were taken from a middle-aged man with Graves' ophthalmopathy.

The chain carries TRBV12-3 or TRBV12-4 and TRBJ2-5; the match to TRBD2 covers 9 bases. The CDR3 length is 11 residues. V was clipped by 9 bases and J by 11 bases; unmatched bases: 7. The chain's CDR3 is CASGAGGHQYF. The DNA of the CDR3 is TGTGCCAGTGGGGCGGGGGGGCATCAGTACTTC.

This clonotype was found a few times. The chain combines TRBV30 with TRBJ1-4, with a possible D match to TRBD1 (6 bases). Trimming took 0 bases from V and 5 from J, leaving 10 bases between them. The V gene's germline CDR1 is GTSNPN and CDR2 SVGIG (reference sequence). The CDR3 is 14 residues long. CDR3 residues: CAWSVGGVNEKLFF. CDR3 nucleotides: TGTGCCTGGAGTGTAGGGGGGGTAAATGAAAAACTGTTTTTT.

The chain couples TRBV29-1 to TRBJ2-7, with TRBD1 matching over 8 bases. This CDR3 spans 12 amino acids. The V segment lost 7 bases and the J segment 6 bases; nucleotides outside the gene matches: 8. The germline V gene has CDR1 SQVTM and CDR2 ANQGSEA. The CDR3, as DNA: TGCAGCGGGGCGACAGGGGTAAGCGAGCAGTACTTC. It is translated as CSGATGVSEQYF.

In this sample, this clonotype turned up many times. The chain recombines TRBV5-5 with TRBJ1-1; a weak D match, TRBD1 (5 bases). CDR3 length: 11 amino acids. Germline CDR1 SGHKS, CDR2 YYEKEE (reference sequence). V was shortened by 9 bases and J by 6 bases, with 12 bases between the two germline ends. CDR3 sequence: CATSGTAEAFF. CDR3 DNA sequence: TGTGCCACTTCAGGGACGGCTGAAGCTTTCTTT.

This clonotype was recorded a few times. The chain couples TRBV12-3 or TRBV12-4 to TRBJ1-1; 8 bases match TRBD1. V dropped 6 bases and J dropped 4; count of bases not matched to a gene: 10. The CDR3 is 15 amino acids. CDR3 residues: CASRPRQGRLTEAFF. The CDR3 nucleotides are TGTGCCAGCAGACCAAGACAGGGGCGTCTCACTGAAGCTTTCTTT.

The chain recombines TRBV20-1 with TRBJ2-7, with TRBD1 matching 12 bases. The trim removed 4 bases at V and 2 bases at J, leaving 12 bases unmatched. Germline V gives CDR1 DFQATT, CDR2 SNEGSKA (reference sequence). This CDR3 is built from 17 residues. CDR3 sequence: CSAIGTGGYTTTYEQYF. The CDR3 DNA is TGCAGTGCTATCGGGACAGGGGGCTACACAACGACCTACGAGCAGTACTTC.

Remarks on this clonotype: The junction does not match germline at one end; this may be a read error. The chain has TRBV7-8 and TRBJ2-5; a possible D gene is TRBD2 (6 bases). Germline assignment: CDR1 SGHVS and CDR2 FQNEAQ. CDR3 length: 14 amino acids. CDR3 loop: CASSLADYQETQYF. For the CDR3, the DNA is TGTGCCAGCAGTTTAGCGGACTACCAAGAGACCCAGTACTTC. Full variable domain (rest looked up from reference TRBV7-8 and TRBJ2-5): GAGVSQSPRYKVAKRGQDVALRCDPISGHVSLFWYQQALGQGPEFLTYFQNEAQLDKSGLPSDRFFAERPEGSVSTLKIQRTQQEDSAVYLCASSLADYQETQYFGPGTRLLVL.

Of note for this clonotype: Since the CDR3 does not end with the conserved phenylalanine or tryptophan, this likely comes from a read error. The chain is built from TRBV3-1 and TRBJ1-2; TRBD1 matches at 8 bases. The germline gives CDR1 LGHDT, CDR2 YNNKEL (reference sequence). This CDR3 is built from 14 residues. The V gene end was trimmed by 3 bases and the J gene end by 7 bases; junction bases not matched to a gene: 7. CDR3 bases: TGTGCCAGCAGCCAGATGGACAGGGTGGGTGGCTACACCCTC. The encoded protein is CASSQMDRVGGYTL.

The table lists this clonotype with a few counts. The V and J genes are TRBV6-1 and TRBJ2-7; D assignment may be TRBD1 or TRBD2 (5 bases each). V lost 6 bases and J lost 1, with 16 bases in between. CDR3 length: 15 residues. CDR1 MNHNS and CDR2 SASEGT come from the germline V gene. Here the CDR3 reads CASSSRDLPSYEQYF. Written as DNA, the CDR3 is TGTGCCAGCAGCAGTCGGGACCTACCATCCTACGAGCAGTACTTC.

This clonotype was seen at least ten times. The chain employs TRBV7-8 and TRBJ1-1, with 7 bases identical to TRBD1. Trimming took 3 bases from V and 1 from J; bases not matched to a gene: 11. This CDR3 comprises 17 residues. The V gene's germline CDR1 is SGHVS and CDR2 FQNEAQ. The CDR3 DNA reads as TGTGCCAGCAGCTTGAAGAGGGTGGGACAGAGGAACACTGAAGCTTTCTTT. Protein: CASSLKRVGQRNTEAFF. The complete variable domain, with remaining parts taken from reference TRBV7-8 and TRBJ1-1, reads GAGVSQSPRYKVAKRGQDVALRCDPISGHVSLFWYQQALGQGPEFLTYFQNEAQLDKSGLPSDRFFAERPEGSVSTLKIQRTQQEDSAVYLCASSLKRVGQRNTEAFFGQGTRLTVV.

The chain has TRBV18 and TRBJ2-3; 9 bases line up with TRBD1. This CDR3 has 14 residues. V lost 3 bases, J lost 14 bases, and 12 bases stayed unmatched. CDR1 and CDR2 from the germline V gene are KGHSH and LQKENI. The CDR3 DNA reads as TGTGCCAGCTCACCGTCCCGGGACAGGGCTAGTCCGTATTTT. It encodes CASSPSRDRASPYF.

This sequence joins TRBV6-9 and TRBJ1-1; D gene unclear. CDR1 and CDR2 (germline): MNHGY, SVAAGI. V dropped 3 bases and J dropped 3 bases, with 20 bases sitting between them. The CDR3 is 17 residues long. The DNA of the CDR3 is TGTGCCAGCAGTTACCCCCCGGGTCCAAAGGCGGACACTGAAGCTTTCTTT. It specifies CASSYPPGPKADTEAFF.

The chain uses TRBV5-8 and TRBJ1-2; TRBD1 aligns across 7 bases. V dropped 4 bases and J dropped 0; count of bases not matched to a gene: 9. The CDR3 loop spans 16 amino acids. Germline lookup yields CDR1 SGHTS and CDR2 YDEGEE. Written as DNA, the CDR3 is TGTGCCAGCAGCACCACCGGGACAGCAACTAACTATGGCTACACCTTC. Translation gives CASSTTGTATNYGYTF.